The 21 T cell receptor beta chains below come from one sample, sequenced in a study of cytomegalovirus exposure and HLA in healthy donors. The PCR made use of 60 Vbeta and 13 Jbeta primers. The method was immunoSEQ multiplex PCR; TCRdb's version includes in-frame clones alone and lacks a portion of them. The repertoire includes over 150,000 clones, under 85% of them detected once, and under 5% sits in the top ten. The sequenced sample consisted of PBMCs. The source is a man aged 18 to 29 in good health and CMV-seronegative.

J is TRBJ1-4 and V is TRBV11-2; possibly TRBD1 for D (5 bases). The CDR3 spans 15 residues. With 3 bases removed from V and 0 bases from J, the gap between germline ends came to 8 bases. Germline CDR1 SGHAT, CDR2 FQNNGV. The CDR3 spells CASSFRGATNEKLFF. CDR3 sequence (DNA): TGTGCCAGCAGCTTTAGGGGTGCAACTAATGAAAAACTGTTTTTT.

The genes are TRBV29-1 and TRBJ2-2, with 9 bases matching TRBD1. V lost 6 bases and J lost 1; bases outside the gene matches: 9. Germline assignment: CDR1 SQVTM and CDR2 ANQGSEA. The CDR3 consists of 16 residues. In DNA, the CDR3 is TGCAGCGTCAAGGGTCCGGGACAGGGGAACACCGGGGAGCTGTTTTTT. Its protein product is CSVKGPGQGNTGELFF.

This chain uses TRBV4-1 with TRBJ1-4; weak D call: TRBD1 (6 bases). This CDR3 has 12 amino acids. V dropped 5 bases and J dropped 10 bases, with 11 bases sitting between them. Germline assignment: CDR1 MGHRA and CDR2 YSYEKL. DNA of the CDR3: TGCGCCAGCAGCGAAGGGGGGGGAAAACTGTTTTTT. Encoded protein: CASSEGGGKLFF.

This chain connects TRBV5-1 to TRBJ2-7, with a weak D call TRBD1 (6 bases). CDR1 and CDR2 (germline): SGHRS, YFSETQ. Trimming stripped 0 bases from V and 5 bases from J, with 18 bases between. The CDR3 covers 16 residues. The CDR3 DNA reads as TGCGCCAGCAGCTTGGACCCGACAGGCCTTGGGGACGAGCAGTACTTC. Its protein is CASSLDPTGLGDEQYF.

The chain uses TRBV5-1 and TRBJ1-1, with 7 bases identical to TRBD1. The CDR3 runs 15 residues. The V gene end was trimmed by 5 bases and the J gene end by 1 base; junction bases not matched to a gene: 8. Per the germline V gene, CDR1 is SGHRS and CDR2 is YFSETQ. The CDR3 loop is CASRITGTANTEAFF. In DNA, the CDR3 is TGCGCCAGCAGGATTACCGGGACAGCGAACACTGAAGCTTTCTTT.

The chain joins TRBV6-5 to TRBJ2-7; TRBD1 aligns across 7 bases. Germline V gene data show CDR1 as MNHEY and CDR2 as SVGAGI. V lost 7 bases, J lost 6 bases, and 12 bases stayed unmatched. The CDR3 consists of 14 residues. The CDR3 DNA follows: TGTGCCAGCACCTCCTGGGACAGATCATCCGAGCAGTACTTC. It codes for CASTSWDRSSEQYF.

This clone has only a few counts. The chain recombines TRBV5-6 with TRBJ1-4, with D unclear. The germline gives CDR1 SGHDT, CDR2 YYEEEE. There are 16 residues in the CDR3. The V gene lost 1 base and the J gene lost 2 bases, with 12 bases spanning the gap. The CDR3 DNA is TGTGCCAGCAGCTTGACGGGGAGCACTACTAATGAAAAACTGTTTTTT. It encodes CASSLTGSTTNEKLFF.

The V call is TRBV6-5, the J call TRBJ2-1; TRBD1 agrees at 7 bases. CDR1 is MNHEY and CDR2 is SVGAGI in the germline V gene. This CDR3 region has 15 residues. V was clipped by 0 bases and J by 3 bases; unmatched bases: 2. The CDR3 reads CASSYSGTDYNEQFF. The CDR3 DNA is TGTGCCAGCAGTTACTCGGGGACAGACTACAATGAGCAGTTCTTC.

The gene calls are TRBV11-3 and TRBJ2-3, with TRBD2 as a possible D gene (5 bases). V lost 2 bases, J lost 1 base, and 10 bases lay in between. Per germline, CDR1 SGHNT and CDR2 YENEEA. This CDR3 has 15 amino acids. The CDR3 bases are TGTGCCAGCAGCTTATATTTCGGGGGCACAGATACGCAGTATTTT. Encoded protein: CASSLYFGGTDTQYF.

This chain uses TRBV5-1 with TRBJ2-7; TRBD2 might be the D (6 bases). Germline assignment: CDR1 SGHRS and CDR2 YFSETQ. CDR3 size: 14 residues. Trimming shortened V by 0 bases and J by 3 bases, and 10 bases separated the two germline ends. This chain's CDR3 is CASSLDGTDYEQYF. The CDR3 bases are TGCGCCAGCAGCTTGGACGGGACTGACTACGAGCAGTACTTC.

The J gene is TRBJ1-1, the V gene TRBV5-1, with D maybe TRBD1 (5 bases). Germline CDR1 reads SGHRS; CDR2 reads YFSETQ. V was cut by 5 bases and J by 3 bases, with 14 bases left in between. The CDR3 length is 14 residues. The CDR3: CASSLQGGYTEAFF. CDR3 in DNA: TGCGCCAGCAGTCTTCAGGGAGGGTACACTGAAGCTTTCTTT.

The CDR3 nucleotides are TGTGCCAGCAGTCTATCAAGCCTCACAGATACGCAGTATTTT. This encodes CASSLSSLTDTQYF. The rearrangement uses TRBV28 and TRBJ2-3, with D unresolved. This CDR3 is 14 amino acids long. From germline, CDR1 is MDHEN and CDR2 SYDVKM. Trimming removed 5 bases at V and 2 bases at J, with 11 bases between.

This sequence joins TRBV29-1 and TRBJ1-1; D gene unclear. Germline V CDR1 and CDR2: SQVTM, ANQGSEA. V dropped 5 bases and J dropped 3 bases, with 7 bases sitting between them. CDR3 length: 11 amino acids. The CDR3 sequence is CSVRLDTEAFF. The CDR3 region has the DNA TGCAGCGTTCGTCTTGACACTGAAGCTTTCTTT.

This chain connects TRBV20-1 to TRBJ1-1, with D perhaps matching TRBD1 (6 bases). The CDR3 has 11 residues. Germline lookup yields CDR1 DFQATT and CDR2 SNEGSKA (reference sequence). V was cut by 7 bases and J by 2 bases, with 8 bases left in between. The CDR3 sequence: CSGQVNTEAFF. The DNA for the CDR3 is TGCAGTGGACAGGTCAACACTGAAGCTTTCTTT.

The chain couples TRBV4-3 to TRBJ2-7; TRBD1 aligns across 9 bases. The V segment lost 1 base and the J segment 5 bases; nucleotides outside the gene matches: 3. The CDR3 is made up of 14 amino acids. Germline loops: CDR1 LGHNA, CDR2 YSLEER. The CDR3 DNA follows: TGCGCCAGCAGCCAAGGGACAGGGGCCCACGAGCAGTACTTC. It is translated as CASSQGTGAHEQYF.

The J gene is TRBJ2-7, the V gene TRBV28; TRBD2 is a possible D gene (5 bases). The CDR3 length is 15 residues. V lost 8 bases and J 4 bases, leaving 21 bases between the germline ends. CDR1 is MDHEN, CDR2 SYDVKM, per germline. The CDR3 DNA is TGTGCCAGCCGGAGGAGCTCTACCTCAAATTACGAGCAGTACTTC. Encoded protein: CASRRSSTSNYEQYF.

The chain uses TRBV6-6 and TRBJ2-3; TRBD2 matches 8 bases. The CDR3 covers 14 residues. Trimming took 8 bases from V and 2 from J; bases not matched to a gene: 6. Germline CDR1 is MNHNY and CDR2 is SVGAGI (reference sequence). The DNA of the CDR3 is TGTGCCAGCCACGGGAGGGCCAACACAGATACGCAGTATTTT. It codes for CASHGRANTDTQYF.

The V call is TRBV18, the J call TRBJ2-5; 9 nucleotides align to TRBD1. The germline V gene has CDR1 KGHSH and CDR2 LQKENI. This CDR3 is 17 amino acids long. V lost 3 bases, J lost 1 base, and 9 bases stayed unmatched. CDR3 sequence (DNA): TGTGCCAGCTCACCTACAGGGGGCGTTGTGTTCCAAGAGACCCAGTACTTC. Amino acids: CASSPTGGVVFQETQYF.

This chain joins TRBV28 and TRBJ2-4, with 9 positions matching TRBD1. Germline lookup yields CDR1 MDHEN and CDR2 SYDVKM. The CDR3 is 16 residues long. The V gene end was trimmed by 6 bases and the J gene end by 1 base; junction bases not matched to a gene: 7. The CDR3 DNA follows: TGTGCCAGCAGCCCGGGACAGGGCCTCGCCAAAAACATTCAGTACTTC. It is translated as CASSPGQGLAKNIQYF. The full variable domain, completed using reference TRBV28 and TRBJ2-4, is DVKVTQSSRYLVKRTGEKVFLECVQDMDHENMFWYRQDPGLGLRLIYFSYDVKMKEKGDIPEGYSVSREKKERFSLILESASTNQTSMYLCASSPGQGLAKNIQYFGAGTRLSVL.

This rearrangement joins TRBV7-6 to TRBJ2-5; a weak D match, TRBD1 (6 bases). The germline V gene encodes CDR1 SGHVS and CDR2 FNYEAQ. This CDR3 comprises 16 residues. V lost 0 bases to trimming and J lost 5 bases, with 16 bases between them. The CDR3: CASSLAQGNPGETQYF. CDR3 bases: TGTGCCAGCAGCTTAGCGCAGGGGAACCCAGGGGAGACCCAGTACTTC.

The V gene is TRBV28, the J gene TRBJ1-2, with D possibly being TRBD1 (5 bases). V lost 6 bases and J lost 8, with 13 bases in between. CDR3 length equals 12 residues. Germline-derived CDR1 and CDR2 are MDHEN and SYDVKM. The chain's CDR3 is CASSPTVGGYTF. The CDR3 region has the DNA TGTGCCAGCAGCCCGACAGTAGGAGGCTACACCTTC.